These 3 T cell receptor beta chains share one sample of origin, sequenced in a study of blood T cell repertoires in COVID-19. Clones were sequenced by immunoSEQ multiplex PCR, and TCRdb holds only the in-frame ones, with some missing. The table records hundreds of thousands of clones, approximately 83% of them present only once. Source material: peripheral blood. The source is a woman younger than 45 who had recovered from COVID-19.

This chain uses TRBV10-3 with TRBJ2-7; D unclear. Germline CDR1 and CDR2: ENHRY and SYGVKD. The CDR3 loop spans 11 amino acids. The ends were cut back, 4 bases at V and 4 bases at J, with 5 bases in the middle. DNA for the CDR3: TGTGCCATCAGTGCCCGTTACGAGCAGTACTTC. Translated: CAISARYEQYF.

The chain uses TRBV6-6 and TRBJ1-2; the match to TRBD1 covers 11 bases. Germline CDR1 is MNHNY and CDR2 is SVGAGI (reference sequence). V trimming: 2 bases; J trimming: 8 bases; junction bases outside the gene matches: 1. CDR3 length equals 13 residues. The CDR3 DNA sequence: TGTGCCAGCAGTTACGGGACAGGGGGAGGCTACACCTTC. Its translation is CASSYGTGGGYTF.

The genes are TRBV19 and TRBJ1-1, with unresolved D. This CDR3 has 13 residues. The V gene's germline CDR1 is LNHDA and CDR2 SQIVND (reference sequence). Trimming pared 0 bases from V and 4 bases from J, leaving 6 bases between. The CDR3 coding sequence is TGTGCCAGTAGTATAGATCGCAGCACTGAAGCTTTCTTT. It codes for CASSIDRSTEAFF.